This passage covers 30 T cell receptor beta chains from one sample sequenced in a study of OX40 agonist ivuxolimab in advanced cancers. TCRdb keeps only in-frame clones here, not all; method: immunoSEQ multiplex PCR. The sample includes 70,000 or so clones, just over 85% of them seen just once. The sample in question was CD4+ or CD8+ T cells sorted from blood, obtained in a trial of the OX40 agonist ivuxolimab. Receptors originate from an adult with an advanced solid tumor such as melanoma, head and neck, liver or kidney cancer.

The chain uses TRBV27 and TRBJ1-5, with 9 bases aligning to TRBD1. The germline gives CDR1 MNHEY, CDR2 SMNVEV (reference sequence). CDR3 length equals 14 residues. Losses at the gene ends were 5 bases for V and 8 bases for J; bases not matched to a gene: 7. CDR3 in DNA: TGTGCCAGCAGTATAACAGGGGGCGCAGAGCCCCAGCATTTT. Translating gives CASSITGGAEPQHF.

This chain's CDR3 is CASSEGTGTEQYF. As DNA, the CDR3 is TGTGCCAGCAGCGAGGGGACAGGAACCGAGCAGTACTTC. The J gene is TRBJ2-7, the V gene TRBV7-3, with 8 positions matching TRBD1. CDR3 length equals 13 residues. V was clipped by 5 bases and J by 6 bases; unmatched bases: 6. The germline V gene has CDR1 SGHTA and CDR2 FQGTGA.

This rearrangement joins TRBV7-3 to TRBJ2-1, with D perhaps being TRBD1 or TRBD2 (5 bases each). Trimming cost V 1 base and J 5 bases, with 12 bases left between them. The CDR3 is made up of 15 amino acids. Germline loops: CDR1 SGHTA, CDR2 FQGTGA. The CDR3 DNA is TGTGCCAGCAGCTTAAGTCGGGACGTCGACAATGAGCAGTTCTTC. Translating it yields CASSLSRDVDNEQFF.

The V and J genes are TRBV6-5 and TRBJ1-1; 8 bases agree with TRBD1. Trimming took 5 bases from V and 7 from J; bases not matched to a gene: 6. CDR1 is MNHEY and CDR2 is SVGAGI in the germline V gene. The CDR3 sequence is 13 residues long. CDR3 in DNA: TGTGCCAGCAGTAAGACAGGGGTCGTTGAAGCTTTCTTT. The encoded protein is CASSKTGVVEAFF.

This clone was recorded only once. This chain links TRBV15 with TRBJ2-3, with 10 bases that match TRBD2. This CDR3 contains 16 residues. CDR1 and CDR2 (germline): LNHNV, YYDKDF (reference sequence). V lost 0 bases, J lost 10 bases, and 10 bases stayed unmatched. Written as DNA, the CDR3 is TGTGCCACCAGCAGAGATCCAGCGGGGGGGCAGAATCCGCAGTATTTT. Translation: CATSRDPAGGQNPQYF.

This clone was recorded at least ten times. The chain uses TRBV19 and TRBJ2-7, with D uncertain. Germline V lookup: CDR1 LNHDA, CDR2 SQIVND (reference sequence). CDR3 length equals 13 residues. V was pared by 6 bases and J by 1 base, with 10 bases between. In DNA form, the CDR3 reads TGTGCCAGTAGAGAGGACGGATCCTACGAGCAGTACTTC. Encoded protein: CASREDGSYEQYF.

CDR3 loop: CASSKTGAYNSPLHF. The CDR3 region has the DNA TGTGCCAGCAGCAAGACAGGGGCCTATAATTCACCCCTCCACTTT. This chain connects TRBV7-8 to TRBJ1-6; 8 positions match TRBD1. The ends lost 5 bases at V and 2 bases at J; junction bases unmatched: 2. Germline CDR1 is SGHVS and CDR2 is FQNEAQ. CDR3 size: 15 residues. Filled out from reference TRBV7-8 and TRBJ1-6, the complete variable domain reads GAGVSQSPRYKVAKRGQDVALRCDPISGHVSLFWYQQALGQGPEFLTYFQNEAQLDKSGLPSDRFFAERPEGSVSTLKIQRTQQEDSAVYLCASSKTGAYNSPLHFGNGTRLTVT.

The chain uses TRBV5-1 and TRBJ1-1; D not certain. The V end was cut by 2 bases, the J end by 2 bases, with 7 bases between. The CDR3 spans 13 residues. CDR1 and CDR2 (germline): SGHRS, YFSETQ. CDR3 DNA sequence: TGCGCCAGCAGCTTTGAAGGTAACACTGAAGCTTTCTTT. Translation: CASSFEGNTEAFF.

This chain's CDR3 is CASSQASGTRSNIQYF. Here the CDR3 DNA reads TGCGCCAGCAGCCAAGCTTCCGGGACTAGATCTAACATTCAGTACTTC. The chain couples TRBV4-1 to TRBJ2-4, with 8 bases identical to TRBD2. The CDR3 sequence is 16 residues long. Per the germline V gene, CDR1 is MGHRA and CDR2 is YSYEKL. Trimming at V came to 1 base and at J to 7 bases, leaving 9 bases not matched to a gene.

The chain employs TRBV4-2 and TRBJ1-1; D unresolved. CDR1 LGHNA and CDR2 YNFKEQ come from the germline V gene. The CDR3 spans 13 residues. Trimming cost V 0 bases and J 11 bases, with 13 bases left between them. The CDR3 region is CASSQDRYRGAFF. The CDR3 DNA follows: TGTGCCAGCAGCCAAGATCGGTACCGTGGGGCTTTCTTT.

The chain has TRBV6-5 and TRBJ2-7; D possibly corresponds to TRBD2 (6 bases). The CDR3 covers 14 residues. Trimming left V 7 bases short and J 6 bases short, with 19 bases between. From germline, CDR1 is MNHEY and CDR2 SVGAGI. The CDR3 DNA is TGTGCCAGCACCACCGATGGGGGGTTGTCCGAGCAGTACTTC. Translating it yields CASTTDGGLSEQYF.

This chain uses TRBV2 with TRBJ2-1; perhaps TRBD2 as D (6 bases). V lost 4 bases and J 9 bases, leaving 13 bases between the germline ends. The length of the CDR3 is 13 residues. Germline V gives CDR1 SNHLY, CDR2 FYNNEI. The CDR3 here is CASSVVRDGEQFF. For the CDR3, the DNA is TGTGCCAGCAGTGTAGTGCGGGACGGTGAGCAGTTCTTC.

This clone was found once. CDR3 sequence (DNA): TGCGCCAGCAGCCAAGATCCTTTCGCGAGACTAGCCAAAAACATTCAGTACTTC. Translated: CASSQDPFARLAKNIQYF. V is TRBV4-1 and J is TRBJ2-4; D not certain. Trimming pared 0 bases from V and 0 bases from J, leaving 15 bases between. CDR1 and CDR2 (germline): MGHRA, YSYEKL. The CDR3 has 18 residues.

This chain joins TRBV4-2 and TRBJ1-5; 7 positions agree with TRBD1. The CDR3 is 15 residues long. Germline trimming cut 0 bases from V and 4 bases from J; bases unmatched to any gene: 3. Germline values: CDR1 LGHNA, CDR2 YNFKEQ. The CDR3 DNA sequence: TGTGCCAGCAGCCAAGACGGGACAGCTAATCAGCCCCAGCATTTT. Translation gives CASSQDGTANQPQHF.

V and J are TRBV15 and TRBJ1-1; possible D gene TRBD1, 6 bases. The CDR3 is 15 residues long. Trimming took off 5 bases at V and 10 bases at J, with 23 bases between the two ends. Germline V lookup: CDR1 LNHNV, CDR2 YYDKDF (reference sequence). Here the CDR3 reads CATSGGAGQGSRAFF. CDR3 DNA: TGTGCCACCAGCGGAGGGGCCGGGCAGGGGAGTCGAGCTTTCTTT.

The chain recombines TRBV30 with TRBJ1-5, with no clear D. With 2 bases removed from V and 5 bases from J, the gap between germline ends came to 13 bases. Germline V gives CDR1 GTSNPN, CDR2 SVGIG (reference sequence). The CDR3 has 14 amino acids. Here the CDR3 reads CAWSPDTRDQPQHF. The CDR3 coding sequence is TGTGCCTGGAGTCCGGATACTAGGGATCAGCCCCAGCATTTT.

The V and J genes are TRBV5-1 and TRBJ2-1; a weak D match, TRBD2 (5 bases). The CDR3 length is 16 residues. Trimming took off 0 bases at V and 3 bases at J, with 13 bases between the two ends. The V gene's germline CDR1 is SGHRS and CDR2 YFSETQ. The CDR3 region is CASSLVSDGNYNEQFF. CDR3 nucleotides: TGCGCCAGCAGCTTGGTTTCGGACGGGAACTACAATGAGCAGTTCTTC.

The chain recombines TRBV4-1 with TRBJ1-2; possible D gene TRBD1, 6 bases. The CDR3 has 16 residues. V lost 1 base, J lost 6 bases, and 18 bases lay in between. Germline CDR1 and CDR2: MGHRA and YSYEKL. The CDR3 is CASSQGRGGRLDGYTF. The CDR3 bases are TGCGCCAGCAGCCAAGGCCGGGGGGGGCGGCTTGATGGCTACACCTTC.

Of note for this clone: Other DNA sequences in this sample translate to the same CDR3. The chain couples TRBV7-8 to TRBJ1-2; the match to TRBD1 covers 8 bases. Germline CDR1 SGHVS, CDR2 FQNEAQ. With V trimmed by 1 base and J by 5 bases, 0 bases remained unmatched. The CDR3 consists of 13 residues. Here the CDR3 DNA reads TGTGCCAGCAGCTTAGACAGGGGGTATGGCTACACCTTC. Residues: CASSLDRGYGYTF. Full variable domain (remainder filled in from reference TRBV7-8 and TRBJ1-2): GAGVSQSPRYKVAKRGQDVALRCDPISGHVSLFWYQQALGQGPEFLTYFQNEAQLDKSGLPSDRFFAERPEGSVSTLKIQRTQQEDSAVYLCASSLDRGYGYTFGSGTRLTVV.

Worth noting for this clone: Relative to the germline gene, one junction end is altered; a read error may explain this. The chain couples TRBV7-7 to TRBJ2-1; D unclear. Germline V gene lookup returns CDR1 SSHAT and CDR2 FNYEAQ (reference sequence). This CDR3 is built from 14 residues. CDR3 in amino acids: CASSLGSKANEQFF. The CDR3 DNA reads as TGTGCTAGCAGCTTAGGGTCCAAGGCGAATGAGCAGTTCTTC.

J is TRBJ2-5 and V is TRBV5-8; the D is unclear. V was shortened by 4 bases and J by 5 bases, with 15 bases between the two germline ends. This CDR3 contains 14 residues. The germline CDR1 and CDR2 sequences are SGHTS and YDEGEE. CDR3 in DNA: TGTGCCAGCAGCCCACGACTGATCCTTGAGACCCAGTACTTC. Protein sequence: CASSPRLILETQYF.

The chain employs TRBV5-1 and TRBJ2-3, with TRBD1 matching over 9 bases. J was trimmed by 2 bases and V by 2 bases; bases with no gene match: 3. The V gene's germline CDR1 is SGHRS and CDR2 YFSETQ. The CDR3 covers 15 residues. The CDR3 here is CASSFGTGPTDTQYF. Here the CDR3 DNA reads TGCGCCAGCAGCTTCGGGACAGGGCCCACAGATACGCAGTATTTT.

J is TRBJ1-2 and V is TRBV28; D remains unclear. V gave up 8 bases and J gave up 5 bases, with 12 bases separating them. This CDR3 is built from 12 residues. Germline CDR1 reads MDHEN; CDR2 reads SYDVKM. The CDR3 loop is CASGYAGYGYTF. In DNA form, the CDR3 reads TGTGCCAGCGGTTACGCGGGTTATGGCTACACCTTC.

The chain is built from TRBV7-9 and TRBJ2-7; D possibly corresponds to TRBD2 (5 bases). V was shortened by 4 bases and J by 3 bases, with 22 bases between the two germline ends. CDR3 length: 17 amino acids. Per germline, CDR1 SEHNR and CDR2 FQNEAQ (reference sequence). The CDR3 DNA reads as TGTGCCAGCAGCTCGGACCACTTAACGGGAACCCACTACGAGCAGTACTTC. Translating gives CASSSDHLTGTHYEQYF. Full variable domain (missing parts from reference TRBV7-9 and TRBJ2-7): DTGVSQNPRHKITKRGQNVTFRCDPISEHNRLYWYRQTLGQGPEFLTYFQNEAQLEKSRLLSDRFSAERPKGSFSTLEIQRTEQGDSAMYLCASSSDHLTGTHYEQYFGPGTRLTVT.

A few counts support this clone. The genes are TRBV10-3 and TRBJ2-3; D uncertain. Germline V gene sequence: CDR1 ENHRY, CDR2 SYGVKD. The V and J ends lost 2 bases and 5 bases respectively, with 11 bases between them. This CDR3 spans 14 amino acids. The CDR3 region has the DNA TGTGCCATCAGTGAGCCTCTGTCGAAAGATACGCAGTATTTT. This sequence encodes CAISEPLSKDTQYF.

CDR3 coding DNA: TGTGCCAGCAGTTCACAGGGGGTCTCCTACGAGCAGTACTTC. Translating gives CASSSQGVSYEQYF. The chain employs TRBV6-6 and TRBJ2-7; the match to TRBD1 covers 8 bases. V dropped 4 bases and J dropped 0; count of bases not matched to a gene: 2. Germline V gene lookup returns CDR1 MNHNY and CDR2 SVGAGI (reference sequence). The CDR3 sequence is 14 residues long.

The rearrangement uses TRBV26 and TRBJ1-2; the DNA was not used to check the table's D call, TRBD1. TRBV26 is tagged as a pseudogene. The CDR3 loop spans 12 amino acids. The CDR3 coding sequence is TGTGCCAGCAGACTCGGGACAGGGGGCTACACCTTC. This translates into CASRLGTGGYTF.

The chain employs TRBV2 and TRBJ2-2; D assignment may be TRBD1 or TRBD2 (6 bases each). Germline loops: CDR1 SNHLY, CDR2 FYNNEI. The germline V and J ends were trimmed by 11 bases and 7 bases, with 20 bases remaining between them. CDR3 length: 14 amino acids. CDR3 bases: TGTGCCTCCCGCCCCCCGGGGGCGGGCGGGGAGCTGTTTTTT. Translated, it gives CASRPPGAGGELFF.

This clone occurred once. The chain employs TRBV10-3 and TRBJ1-1; 8 positions agree with TRBD1. V dropped 3 bases and J dropped 1; count of bases not matched to a gene: 4. Germline values: CDR1 ENHRY, CDR2 SYGVKD. The CDR3 is made up of 15 amino acids. The DNA of the CDR3 is TGTGCCATCAGTGATCCCGGGACAGGGAACACTGAAGCTTTCTTT. This encodes CAISDPGTGNTEAFF.

This chain connects TRBV6-5 to TRBJ2-3; the match to TRBD1 covers 9 bases. There are 14 residues in the CDR3. V gave up 6 bases and J gave up 1 base; unmatched junction bases: 2. Germline V lookup: CDR1 MNHEY, CDR2 SVGAGI. This CDR3 reads CASRRDRGTDTQYF. CDR3 coding DNA: TGTGCCAGCAGACGGGACAGGGGCACAGATACGCAGTATTTT.